Each of the 13 T cell receptor beta chains below was sequenced from the same sample in a study of blood T cell repertoires in COVID-19. Measured with immunoSEQ multiplex PCR; TCRdb has only the in-frame clones, and not every one. The table lists around 480,000 clones, roughly 87% of them singletons. Sequencing was performed on PBMCs or T cells enriched from blood (not recorded which). These receptors all come from a woman between 18 and 30 years old who had recovered from COVID-19.

This chain joins TRBV28 and TRBJ1-1; tentative D call: TRBD1 (5 bases). The germline V gene encodes CDR1 MDHEN and CDR2 SYDVKM. The CDR3 has 14 amino acids. Trimming removed 7 bases at V and 4 bases at J, with 16 bases between. The CDR3 DNA is TGTGCCAGCACCCCGGGGGAGTTGGGCACTGAAGCTTTCTTT. This encodes CASTPGELGTEAFF.

V usage is TRBV20-1 and J usage is TRBJ1-1; 7 bases line up with TRBD1. The CDR3 consists of 10 residues. CDR1 and CDR2 from the germline V gene are DFQATT and SNEGSKA (reference sequence). After removal of 6 bases from V and 7 bases from J, the junction contained 2 bases not matched to a gene. CDR3 sequence (DNA): TGCAGTGCCTGGGACAGTGAAGCTTTCTTT. It yields the protein CSAWDSEAFF.

The J gene is TRBJ2-1, the V gene TRBV5-8; 8 bases map to TRBD1. CDR1 is SGHTS and CDR2 is YDEGEE in the germline V gene. There are 17 residues in the CDR3. V lost 0 bases and J lost 15; bases outside the gene matches: 20. The CDR3 coding sequence is TGTGCCAGCAGCTTGGGACCCCGGACAGGGCTTCCAGGGGAGGTGTTCTTC. Translation gives CASSLGPRTGLPGEVFF.

The rearrangement joins TRBV6-1 to TRBJ1-6; D perhaps matches TRBD1 (5 bases). Trimming pared 5 bases from V and 6 bases from J, leaving 14 bases between. This CDR3 spans 15 amino acids. Germline CDR1 reads MNHNS; CDR2 reads SASEGT. CDR3 DNA: TGTGCCAGCAGTTCTCCCACGGGGGTTAATTCACCCCTCCACTTT. Translating it yields CASSSPTGVNSPLHF.

The chain carries TRBV28 and TRBJ1-1; perhaps TRBD1 as D (5 bases). V lost 3 bases and J 2 bases, leaving 22 bases between the germline ends. Germline V gives CDR1 MDHEN, CDR2 SYDVKM. The CDR3 consists of 18 residues. The CDR3 DNA is TGTGCCAGCAGTTTTACCGTAGGGTCGCGGGGGGTAAACACTGAAGCTTTCTTT. Its translation is CASSFTVGSRGVNTEAFF.

The chain is built from TRBV27 and TRBJ2-1; 7 bases are shared with TRBD2. The CDR3 is made up of 14 amino acids. With 7 bases clipped from V and 8 bases from J, the junction kept 11 bases outside the gene matches. Germline V CDR1 and CDR2: MNHEY, SMNVEV (reference sequence). In nucleotides, the CDR3 is TGTGCCAGCAACGGGGGGAGCCTACCGGATGAGCAGTTCTTC. Residues: CASNGGSLPDEQFF.

The chain joins TRBV7-2 to TRBJ1-2; D gene ambiguous. Germline values: CDR1 SGHTA, CDR2 FQGNSA. The CDR3 totals 15 residues. The V end lost 0 bases, the J end lost 4 bases, and 12 bases lay between the germline ends. CDR3 nucleotide sequence: TGTGCCAGCAGCTTAGCCAGTTCGGGGATCTATGGCTACACCTTC. This encodes CASSLASSGIYGYTF.

This clone was observed a single time. The chain carries TRBV19 and TRBJ1-5, with TRBD1 identical over 9 bases. Losses at the gene ends were 4 bases for V and 7 bases for J; bases not matched to a gene: 2. This CDR3 has 13 residues. Germline V lookup: CDR1 LNHDA, CDR2 SQIVND (reference sequence). The CDR3 DNA reads as TGTGCCAGTAGTAGGACAGGGGCGCAGCCCCAGCATTTT. Protein sequence: CASSRTGAQPQHF.

The chain has TRBV20-1 and TRBJ1-1; the D is unclear. Per germline, CDR1 DFQATT and CDR2 SNEGSKA (reference sequence). Trimming stripped 3 bases from V and 2 bases from J, with 4 bases between. The CDR3 is 11 amino acids. DNA of the CDR3: TGCAGTGCTAGCCAAAACACTGAAGCTTTCTTT. This codes for CSASQNTEAFF.

This chain links TRBV6-5 with TRBJ1-6, with D possibly TRBD1 on 6 matching bases. Germline CDR1 is MNHEY and CDR2 is SVGAGI. Trimming pared 10 bases from V and 8 bases from J, leaving 18 bases between. The CDR3 is made up of 14 amino acids. The CDR3 nucleotides read TGTGCCACTAGTGGTTGGCAGGGGCATTCACCCCTCCACTTT. It yields the protein CATSGWQGHSPLHF.

The chain has TRBV27 and TRBJ1-5, with D possibly being TRBD1 (5 bases). The germline V gene has CDR1 MNHEY and CDR2 SMNVEV (reference sequence). The CDR3 is 13 residues long. The V and J ends lost 4 bases and 5 bases respectively, with 9 bases between them. In DNA, the CDR3 is TGTGCCAGCAGTTACGGGGGGGATCAGCCCCAGCATTTT. It is translated as CASSYGGDQPQHF.

The V call is TRBV3-1 (or the pseudogene TRBV3-2), the J call TRBJ2-6; D may be TRBD1 (5 bases). CDR1 and CDR2 (germline): LGHDT, YNNKEL (reference sequence). The CDR3 runs 15 residues. Trimming shortened V by 1 base and J by 3 bases, and 7 bases separated the two germline ends. The CDR3 nucleotides are TGTGCCAGCAGCCAAGCAGGGATTGGGGCCAACGTCCTGACTTTC. Its translation: CASSQAGIGANVLTF.

The chain employs TRBV2 and TRBJ2-3, with 10 bases matching TRBD2. The V gene end was trimmed by 7 bases and the J gene end by 5 bases; junction bases not matched to a gene: 12. CDR3 length: 16 amino acids. In germline, CDR1 is SNHLY, CDR2 FYNNEI. The CDR3 DNA reads as TGTGCCAGCATCTCCAAGAGAGCGGGGGGGCGAGATACGCAGTATTTT. Protein: CASISKRAGGRDTQYF.